A single sample is the source of the 18 T cell receptor beta chains below, sequenced in a study of T cells in Graves' hyperthyroidism and ophthalmopathy. RNA transcripts served as the template for amplifying TCR beta CDR3 regions. First-round RT-PCR of the TCR CDR3 relied on the HTBI primer set. TCRdb itself ran the multiplex PCR reads through MiXCR, one entry per CDR3 protein. The data show 460,000 or so distinct CDR3 sequences, over 13% seen once. Sequences were obtained from blood. All receptors come from a woman younger than 35 with Graves' hyperthyroidism.

This clonotype has more than one count but fewer than ten. The rearrangement links TRBV29-1 to TRBJ1-4; unclear D gene. Germline values: CDR1 SQVTM, CDR2 ANQGSEA. V was cut by 6 bases and J by 6 bases, with 8 bases left in between. The CDR3 contains 11 residues. CDR3 loop: CSVREDEKLFF. CDR3 in DNA: TGCAGCGTACGGGAGGATGAAAAACTGTTTTTT.

This clonotype showed up many times. The chain carries TRBV30 and TRBJ1-1; 9 bases line up with TRBD1. The V gene's germline CDR1 is GTSNPN and CDR2 SVGIG (reference sequence). The V gene end was trimmed by 3 bases and the J gene end by 10 bases; junction bases not matched to a gene: 6. The CDR3 totals 12 residues. CDR3 sequence reads: CAWSPTGGTAFF. CDR3 DNA sequence: TGTGCCTGGAGCCCCACAGGGGGCACAGCTTTCTTT.

This clonotype was seen a handful of times. The rearrangement joins TRBV4-1 to TRBJ1-2; 8 bases are shared with TRBD1. The CDR3 totals 18 residues. V dropped 2 bases and J dropped 5; count of bases not matched to a gene: 16. Per germline, CDR1 MGHRA and CDR2 YSYEKL. The CDR3 region has the DNA TGCGCCAGCAGCCAACCTCCAATAGAGGCAGGGGGCTTTTATGGCTACACCTTC. Translated, it gives CASSQPPIEAGGFYGYTF.

This clonotype came up many times. The chain joins TRBV6-2 or TRBV6-3 to TRBJ1-2, with D perhaps matching TRBD1 (5 bases). Trimming pared 7 bases from V and 6 bases from J, leaving 12 bases between. Germline V gene data show CDR1 as MNHEY and CDR2 as SVGEGT. This CDR3 is built from 12 residues. The CDR3, as DNA: TGTGCCAGCACTTCTGGGGACGATGGCTACACCTTC. It yields the protein CASTSGDDGYTF.

This clonotype was seen many times. The J gene is TRBJ1-6, the V gene TRBV30, with D maybe TRBD1 (6 bases). V was clipped by 1 base and J by 7 bases, with 11 bases between them. This CDR3 comprises 14 residues. CDR1 GTSNPN and CDR2 SVGIG come from the germline V gene (reference sequence). The CDR3 region is CAWSDIGGNSPLHF. CDR3 coding DNA: TGTGCCTGGAGTGACATAGGGGGGAATTCACCCCTCCACTTT.

The table lists this clonotype with a few counts. The CDR3 loop reads CASSATGAWGTDTQYF. Here the CDR3 DNA reads TGTGCCAGCAGCGCCACAGGGGCCTGGGGCACAGATACGCAGTATTTT. The chain couples TRBV11-2 to TRBJ2-3; TRBD1 agrees at 7 bases. Germline V gives CDR1 SGHAT, CDR2 FQNNGV. Trimming removed 5 bases from V and 1 base from J; junction bases left unmatched: 9. The CDR3 runs to 16 residues.

This clonotype was detected only once. CDR3 nucleotide sequence: TGTGCCAGCAGGGGACAGGGCGTAAAAGCTTTCTTT. Residues: CASRGQGVKAFF. The V and J genes are TRBV12-3 or TRBV12-4 and TRBJ1-1, with 9 bases lining up with TRBD1. The CDR3 covers 12 residues. V trimming: 6 bases; J trimming: 9 bases; junction bases outside the gene matches: 5.

This clonotype was seen at least ten times. The chain combines TRBV24-1 with TRBJ2-1; a weak D match, TRBD1 (5 bases). The CDR3 has 13 amino acids. Germline V gene lookup returns CDR1 KGHDR and CDR2 SFDVKD. The ends were cut back, 4 bases at V and 10 bases at J, with 13 bases in the middle. CDR3 sequence reads: CATSEGVTAEQFF. CDR3 nucleotide sequence: TGTGCCACCAGTGAGGGTGTGACAGCGGAGCAGTTCTTC.

The J gene is TRBJ2-7, the V gene TRBV28; 7 positions match TRBD1. The CDR3 loop spans 14 amino acids. CDR1 is MDHEN, CDR2 SYDVKM, per germline. The V gene end was trimmed by 4 bases and the J gene end by 3 bases; junction bases not matched to a gene: 6. The CDR3 reads CASSSGQQIYEQYF. The CDR3 nucleotides are TGTGCCAGCAGTTCGGGACAGCAGATCTACGAGCAGTACTTC.

This clonotype was counted ten times or more. The V gene is TRBV24-1, the J gene TRBJ1-2, with 7 nucleotides matching TRBD1. Germline V gene data show CDR1 as KGHDR and CDR2 as SFDVKD. Germline trimming cut 7 bases from V and 10 bases from J; bases unmatched to any gene: 17. This CDR3 is built from 15 residues. CDR3 nucleotide sequence: TGTGCCACCAGCTTCACGCAGGGACAGCGTGACGACTACACCTTC. This codes for CATSFTQGQRDDYTF.

This clonotype has a count of ten or more. The rearrangement uses TRBV11-3 and TRBJ2-1; 13 bases are a match to TRBD2. After removal of 1 base from V and 7 bases from J, the junction contained 13 bases not matched to a gene. Germline CDR1 reads SGHNT; CDR2 reads YENEEA. The CDR3 runs to 19 residues. The CDR3 sequence: CASSLGKGLAGRGMNEQFF. Here the CDR3 DNA reads TGTGCCAGCAGCTTAGGAAAGGGACTAGCGGGACGCGGTATGAATGAGCAGTTCTTC. Looking up the rest from reference TRBV11-3 and TRBJ2-1 gives the full variable domain: EAGVVQSPRYKIIEKKQPVAFWCNPISGHNTLYWYLQNLGQGPELLIRYENEEAVDDSQLPKDRFSAERLKGVDSTLKIQPAELGDSAVYLCASSLGKGLAGRGMNEQFFGPGTRLTVL.

The table lists this clonotype with many counts. In DNA form, the CDR3 reads TGTGCCTGGAGTTTGACAGGGCTCAACAATCAGCCCCAGCATTTT. Translated: CAWSLTGLNNQPQHF. This sequence joins TRBV30 and TRBJ1-5; TRBD1 agrees at 7 bases. The CDR3 has 15 residues. The V gene's germline CDR1 is GTSNPN and CDR2 SVGIG (reference sequence). V lost 2 bases to trimming and J lost 3 bases; unmatched junction nucleotides: 7.

This clonotype was counted many times. The chain recombines TRBV25-1 with TRBJ2-7; D uncertain. V shed 7 bases and J shed 2 bases, with 12 bases lying between them. Germline loops: CDR1 MGHDK, CDR2 SYGVNS. The CDR3 extends over 13 amino acids. The CDR3 here is CASTRGTAYEQYF. CDR3 nucleotides: TGTGCCAGCACCCGTGGCACCGCCTACGAGCAGTACTTC.

The chain recombines TRBV9 with TRBJ1-1; a weak D match, TRBD1 (6 bases). V lost 0 bases, J lost 3 bases, and 12 bases lay in between. The V gene's germline CDR1 is SGDLS and CDR2 YYNGEE. The CDR3 loop spans 15 amino acids. CDR3 residues: CASSVVAGVDTEAFF. The CDR3 DNA reads TGTGCCAGCAGCGTAGTGGCAGGGGTGGACACTGAAGCTTTCTTT.

The rearrangement joins TRBV19 to TRBJ1-4, with D unclear. In germline, CDR1 is LNHDA, CDR2 SQIVND (reference sequence). V lost 6 bases and J 2 bases, leaving 13 bases between the germline ends. CDR3 length: 15 residues. The CDR3: CASSLNSWTNEKLFF. The DNA of the CDR3 is TGTGCCAGTAGCCTGAACTCATGGACTAATGAAAAACTGTTTTTT. Full variable domain (outside the CDR3, taken from reference TRBV19 and TRBJ1-4): DGGITQSPKYLFRKEGQNVTLSCEQNLNHDAMYWYRQDPGQGLRLIYYSQIVNDFQKGDIAEGYSVSREKKESFPLTVTSAQKNPTAFYLCASSLNSWTNEKLFFGSGTQLSVL.

This clonotype was recorded at least ten times. The rearrangement joins TRBV12-3 or TRBV12-4 to TRBJ1-2; no clear D. The CDR3 has 12 residues. V lost 3 bases and J 3 bases, leaving 5 bases between the germline ends. CDR3 DNA: TGTGCCAGCAGTTTGCAGGACTATGGCTACACCTTC. As protein: CASSLQDYGYTF.

This clonotype was detected a few times. The rearrangement joins TRBV20-1 to TRBJ2-1; D not certain. Germline assignment: CDR1 DFQATT and CDR2 SNEGSKA (reference sequence). The CDR3 contains 11 residues. With 5 bases removed from V and 10 bases from J, the gap between germline ends came to 12 bases. CDR3 loop: CSALLPREQFF. The CDR3 DNA follows: TGCAGTGCTCTCCTCCCACGGGAGCAGTTCTTC.

In this sample, this clonotype turned up many times. The chain uses TRBV12-3 or TRBV12-4 and TRBJ1-1; maybe TRBD1 (6 bases). Between the trimmed V and J ends, which lost 8 bases and 1 base, there was a span of 11 bases. This CDR3 is 13 amino acids long. CDR3: CASEGQRNTEAFF. The DNA of the CDR3 is TGTGCCAGCGAGGGACAAAGGAACACTGAAGCTTTCTTT.